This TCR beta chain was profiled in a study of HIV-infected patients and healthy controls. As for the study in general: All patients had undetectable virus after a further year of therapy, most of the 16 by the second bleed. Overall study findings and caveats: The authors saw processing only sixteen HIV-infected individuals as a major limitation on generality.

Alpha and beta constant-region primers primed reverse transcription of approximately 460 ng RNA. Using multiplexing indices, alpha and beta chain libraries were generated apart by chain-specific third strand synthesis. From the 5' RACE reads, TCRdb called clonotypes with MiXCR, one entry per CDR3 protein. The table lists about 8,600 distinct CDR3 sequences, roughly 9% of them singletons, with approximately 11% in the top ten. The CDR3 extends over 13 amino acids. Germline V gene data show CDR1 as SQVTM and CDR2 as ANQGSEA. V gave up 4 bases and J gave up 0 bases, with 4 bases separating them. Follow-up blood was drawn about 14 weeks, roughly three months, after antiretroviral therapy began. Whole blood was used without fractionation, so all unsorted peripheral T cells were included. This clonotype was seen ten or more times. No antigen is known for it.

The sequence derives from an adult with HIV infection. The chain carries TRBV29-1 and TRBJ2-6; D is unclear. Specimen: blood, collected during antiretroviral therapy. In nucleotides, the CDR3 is TGCAGCGTTGGTATCTCTGGGGCCAACGTCCTGACTTTC. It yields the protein CSVGISGANVLTF. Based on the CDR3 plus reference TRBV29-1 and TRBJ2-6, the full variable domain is SAVISQKPSRDICQRGTSLTIQCQVDSQVTMMFWYRQQPGQSLTLIATANQGSEATYESGFVIDKFPISRPNLTFSTLTVSNMSPEDSSIYLCSVGISGANVLTFGAGSRLTVL.